This T cell receptor (beta chain) comes out of a study of tumor and adjacent non-tumor tissue in lung cancer. General observations from the study: Top 100 clones took a larger repertoire share in normal lung. Compared with tumor, normal lung showed significantly lower TCR diversity.

Notes on this clonotype: Its target is not known. Germline is not matched at one junction end, which may reflect a read error.

Germline loops: CDR1 LGHNA, CDR2 YNFKEQ. The CDR3 extends over 16 amino acids. RNA was extracted from bulk tissue without any cell sorting. More than 3 cm separated this lung sample from the edge of the tumor. TCRbeta libraries were built with three rounds of nested PCR, modified from ARM-PCR. TCRdb fed the multiplex PCR reads into MiXCR, producing one record per CDR3 protein. Found here are about 76,000 distinct CDR3 sequences, more than 80% of them singletons; the top ten hold 40% to 65%. This sequence joins TRBV4-2 and TRBJ1-1; no definite D call. The receptor's source is a man aged 55 to 70 with non-small cell lung cancer. Sequenced sample: distant non-tumor lung tissue. The CDR3 loop reads CASSQVQRSRNTEAFF. CDR3 DNA sequence: TGTGCCAGCAGCCAAGTTCAGAGGTCTAGAAACACCGAAGCTTTCTTT.